A selection of T cell receptor beta chains follows, all from one sample in a study of cytomegalovirus exposure and HLA in healthy donors. The method was immunoSEQ multiplex PCR; TCRdb's version includes in-frame clones alone and lacks a portion of them. There are over 200,000 clones in the sample; around 86% occur only once, and 1.5% to 2.5% lies in the top ten. Sequencing input: PBMCs. These receptors were collected from a woman between 18 and 29 years old in good health and CMV-seropositive. Each CDR3 is given with its conserved first and last residue. The D gene is left open where the match is weak. The size field is filled for only some rows; it gives once, few, many or a size class.

D: -; size: -; J: TRBJ2-7; V: TRBV6-1; CDR3: CASSERSFYEQYF; DNA: TGTGCCAGCAGTGAGCGGAGTTTCTACGAGCAGTACTTC
D: TRBD1; size: few; J: TRBJ1-2; V: TRBV30; CDR3: CAWSGDRGGYGYTF; DNA: TGTGCCTGGAGTGGGGACAGGGGCGGCTATGGCTACACCTTC
D: -; size: -; J: TRBJ2-1; V: TRBV19; CDR3: CASASVNEQFF; DNA: TGTGCCAGTGCATCGGTCAATGAGCAGTTCTTC
D: TRBD1; size: -; J: TRBJ1-4; V: TRBV28; CDR3: CASSPSRDRVWDEKLFF; DNA: TGTGCCAGCAGTCCGTCCCGGGACAGGGTATGGGATGAAAAACTGTTTTTT
D: TRBD1; size: -; J: TRBJ1-4; V: TRBV4-2; CDR3: CASSQDGQGATTNEKLFF; DNA: TGTGCCAGCAGCCAAGATGGGCAGGGGGCTACAACTAATGAAAAACTGTTTTTT
D: TRBD2; size: -; J: TRBJ2-7; V: TRBV19; CDR3: CASSIITSGDYEQYF; DNA: TGTGCCAGTAGTATCATTACTAGCGGAGACTACGAGCAGTACTTC
D: TRBD2; size: -; J: TRBJ2-3; V: TRBV7-2; CDR3: CASSLASGSTDTQYF; DNA: TGTGCCAGCAGCTTAGCTAGCGGGAGTACAGATACGCAGTATTTT
D: TRBD1; size: few; J: TRBJ1-4; V: TRBV5-1; CDR3: CASSQGQAEKLFF; DNA: TGCGCCAGCAGCCAGGGACAGGCAGAAAAACTGTTTTTT
D: TRBD2; size: -; J: TRBJ2-1; V: TRBV27; CDR3: CASGTGGRGSYNEQFF; DNA: TGTGCCAGCGGAACGGGAGGGCGGGGGTCCTACAATGAGCAGTTCTTC
D: TRBD1; size: -; J: TRBJ1-1; V: TRBV29-1; CDR3: CSVDLGTVNTEAFF; DNA: TGCAGCGTTGATCTGGGGACAGTGAACACTGAAGCTTTCTTT
D: TRBD1; size: -; J: TRBJ1-4; V: TRBV11-2; CDR3: CASSLRQGANEKLFF; DNA: TGTGCCAGCAGCTTGCGACAGGGGGCTAATGAAAAACTGTTTTTT
D: -; size: -; J: TRBJ1-2; V: TRBV7-2; CDR3: CASSQRGGGLANYGYTF; DNA: TGTGCCAGCAGCCAGCGGGGCGGGGGGCTAGCTAACTATGGCTACACCTTC
D: TRBD2; size: -; J: TRBJ2-7; V: TRBV29-1; CDR3: CSVVWQSGVSSYEQYF; DNA: TGCAGCGTTGTCTGGCAGAGCGGGGTCAGCTCCTACGAGCAGTACTTC
D: TRBD1; size: few; J: TRBJ1-2; V: TRBV2; CDR3: CASVTGVHGYTF; DNA: TGTGCCAGCGTGACAGGGGTCCATGGCTACACCTTC
D: TRBD1; size: -; J: TRBJ1-1; V: TRBV6-1; CDR3: CASRGQGNLGTEAFF; DNA: TGTGCCAGCAGGGGACAGGGTAATCTGGGCACTGAAGCTTTCTTT
D: TRBD2; size: -; J: TRBJ2-7; V: TRBV7-8; CDR3: CASSDTSGTYEQYF; DNA: TGTGCCAGCAGCGATACTAGCGGCACCTACGAGCAGTACTTC
D: TRBD2; size: -; J: TRBJ2-3; V: TRBV28; CDR3: CASGTIDTDTQYF; DNA: TGTGCCAGCGGGACTATCGACACAGATACGCAGTATTTT
D: TRBD1; size: -; J: TRBJ2-1; V: TRBV18; CDR3: CASSPRTGKGNEQFF; DNA: TGTGCCAGCTCACCTCGGACAGGGAAAGGGAATGAGCAGTTCTTC
D: TRBD1; size: -; J: TRBJ2-7; V: TRBV9; CDR3: CASSVAGRGSTYEQYF; DNA: TGTGCCAGCAGCGTAGCAGGCAGGGGGTCGACCTACGAGCAGTACTTC
D: TRBD1; size: -; J: TRBJ2-1; V: TRBV29-1; CDR3: CSVTGWGEQFF; DNA: TGCAGCGTGACAGGGTGGGGTGAGCAGTTCTTC
D: -; size: -; J: TRBJ2-1; V: TRBV5-1; CDR3: CASSPTPGSYNEQFF; DNA: TGCGCCAGCAGCCCGACACCCGGCTCCTACAATGAGCAGTTCTTC
D: -; size: once; J: TRBJ1-1; V: TRBV7-9; CDR3: CASSRNRVENTEAFF; DNA: TGTGCCAGCAGCCGGAACAGGGTGGAAAACACTGAAGCTTTCTTT
D: -; size: -; J: TRBJ2-5; V: TRBV27; CDR3: CATPRYRVMRTQYF; DNA: TGTGCCACACCCCGGTACAGGGTAATGCGGACCCAGTACTTC
D: -; size: once; J: TRBJ2-1; V: TRBV9; CDR3: CASSGGVYNEQFF; DNA: TGTGCCAGCAGCGGGGGGGTTTACAATGAGCAGTTCTTC
D: TRBD1; size: -; J: TRBJ1-4; V: TRBV2; CDR3: CASSGGQGLELFF; DNA: TGTGCCAGCAGTGGGGGACAGGGGTTGGAACTGTTTTTT
D: TRBD1; size: once; J: TRBJ2-5; V: TRBV6-1; CDR3: CASSEWWTGGGEETQYF; DNA: TGTGCCAGCAGTGAATGGTGGACAGGGGGCGGGGAGGAGACCCAGTACTTC
D: -; size: -; J: TRBJ2-3; V: TRBV5-4; CDR3: CASSLGPSDTQYF; DNA: TGTGCCAGCAGCTTGGGGCCCTCCGATACGCAGTATTTT
D: -; size: -; J: TRBJ1-2; V: TRBV13; CDR3: CASSLDSDYGYTF; DNA: TGTGCCAGCAGCTTGGACAGCGACTATGGCTACACCTTC
D: -; size: -; J: TRBJ1-1; V: TRBV27; CDR3: CASSSKPSRGTEAFF; DNA: TGTGCCAGCAGTTCGAAACCTTCACGGGGCACTGAAGCTTTCTTT
D: TRBD2; size: -; J: TRBJ2-7; V: TRBV5-6; CDR3: CASSGRLAVPYEQYF; DNA: TGTGCCAGCAGCGGGAGACTAGCCGTACCCTACGAGCAGTACTTC
D: -; size: -; J: TRBJ2-3; V: TRBV11-3; CDR3: CASSLGGISTDTQYF; DNA: TGTGCCAGCAGCTTAGGCGGGATTAGCACAGATACGCAGTATTTT
D: TRBD2; size: -; J: TRBJ2-1; V: TRBV15; CDR3: CATSRAGAGNEQFF; DNA: TGTGCCACCAGCAGAGCGGGAGCGGGGAATGAGCAGTTCTTC
D: TRBD1; size: -; J: TRBJ2-7; V: TRBV6-5; CDR3: CASRRTGGGEQYF; DNA: TGTGCCAGCAGACGCACAGGGGGCGGCGAGCAGTACTTC
D: -; size: -; J: TRBJ1-5; V: TRBV6-1; CDR3: CASSDWIGEANQPQHF; DNA: TGTGCCAGCAGTGACTGGATAGGGGAGGCAAATCAGCCCCAGCATTTT
D: -; size: -; J: TRBJ1-1; V: TRBV5-6; CDR3: CASSLDRAPNTEAFF; DNA: TGTGCCAGCAGCTTGGACAGGGCCCCGAACACTGAAGCTTTCTTT
D: TRBD2; size: -; J: TRBJ2-1; V: TRBV9; CDR3: CASSVEVAGGEQFF; DNA: TGTGCCAGCAGCGTAGAGGTAGCGGGAGGGGAGCAGTTCTTC
D: TRBD1; size: -; J: TRBJ2-7; V: TRBV18; CDR3: CASSPGQGAYEQYF; DNA: TGTGCCAGCTCACCGGGACAGGGCGCCTACGAGCAGTACTTC
D: -; size: -; J: TRBJ2-3; V: TRBV9; CDR3: CASSVGVRATDTQYF; DNA: TGTGCCAGCAGCGTAGGGGTCAGGGCGACAGATACGCAGTATTTT
D: -; size: -; J: TRBJ2-7; V: TRBV4-1; CDR3: CASSQLGLTTYEQYF; DNA: TGCGCCAGCAGCCAACTTGGACTCACAACCTACGAGCAGTACTTC
D: -; size: -; J: TRBJ1-3; V: TRBV25-1; CDR3: CASSDVLDSSGNTIYF; DNA: TGTGCCAGCAGTGACGTCCTCGACAGCTCTGGAAACACCATATATTTT
D: -; size: few; J: TRBJ1-5; V: TRBV7-6; CDR3: CASSLGIGGASQPQHF; DNA: TGTGCCAGCAGCTTAGGTATCGGGGGGGCCTCTCAGCCCCAGCATTTT
D: -; size: -; J: TRBJ1-4; V: TRBV5-1; CDR3: CASSSPGGTEKLFF; DNA: TGCGCCAGCAGCTCCCCGGGGGGTACTGAAAAACTGTTTTTT
D: TRBD2; size: -; J: TRBJ2-3; V: TRBV19; CDR3: CATRGRHGGGDTQYF; DNA: TGTGCCACCCGGGGGCGGCACGGCGGGGGGGATACGCAGTATTTT
D: -; size: -; J: TRBJ2-1; V: TRBV4-1; CDR3: CASTRGNNYEQFF; DNA: TGCGCCAGCACGAGGGGGAATAATTACGAGCAGTTCTTC
D: -; size: -; J: TRBJ1-1; V: TRBV19; CDR3: CASSIGDQGNTEAFF; DNA: TGTGCCAGTAGTATAGGAGACCAGGGGAACACTGAAGCTTTCTTT
D: -; size: -; J: TRBJ2-3; V: TRBV18; CDR3: CASSNLRESTDTQYF; DNA: TGTGCCAGCTCCAACCTACGGGAGTCCACAGATACGCAGTATTTT
D: -; size: few; J: TRBJ2-7; V: TRBV10-2; CDR3: CATWDMEHEQYF; DNA: TGCGCCACCTGGGACATGGAGCACGAGCAGTACTTC
D: -; size: once; J: TRBJ2-5; V: TRBV27; CDR3: CASSRSTWYQETQYF; DNA: TGTGCCAGCAGTCGTTCGACTTGGTACCAAGAGACCCAGTACTTC
D: -; size: -; J: TRBJ2-2; V: TRBV27; CDR3: CASSLSHRRGLLFTNTGELFF; DNA: TGTGCCAGCAGTTTGAGCCACCGGAGGGGACTGCTTTTTACGAACACCGGGGAGCTGTTTTTT